These 30 T cell receptor beta chains originate from one sample sequenced in a study of CD8+CD57+ T cells in acquired aplastic anemia. Genomic DNA was employed as the template in profiling TCR beta VDJ and CDR3. One entry per CDR3 protein, called by TCRdb with MiXCR from the reads. Of 100,000 to 150,000 distinct CDR3 sequences in the sample, less than 50% were seen once. Previously, flow cytometry had revealed CD8+CD57+ cell expansion in the patients chosen for sequencing. The sequencing sample was made of sorted CD4+, CD8+, or CD8+CD57+ T cells (not recorded which) from PBMCs. The receptors were sampled from a human donor with aplastic anemia.

This clonotype occurred a few times. V is TRBV27 and J is TRBJ1-3; D uncertain. CDR1 is MNHEY and CDR2 is SMNVEV in the germline V gene (reference sequence). The CDR3 extends over 13 amino acids. V was pared by 5 bases and J by 4 bases, with 9 bases between. CDR3 sequence: CASSITGGNTIYF. The DNA for the CDR3 is TGTGCCAGCAGTATCACTGGAGGAAACACCATATATTTT.

The V call is TRBV29-1, the J call TRBJ2-5; D might be TRBD2 (5 bases). This CDR3 has 13 residues. From germline, CDR1 is SQVTM and CDR2 ANQGSEA. V dropped 0 bases and J dropped 3 bases, with 8 bases sitting between them. This CDR3 reads CSVEEGLEETQYF. The CDR3 DNA sequence: TGCAGCGTTGAAGAAGGACTGGAAGAGACCCAGTACTTC.

This clonotype came up once. The chain links TRBV15 to TRBJ2-2; 8 bases line up with TRBD1. This CDR3 is built from 16 residues. The germline V gene has CDR1 LNHNV and CDR2 YYDKDF (reference sequence). J was trimmed by 1 base and V by 4 bases; bases with no gene match: 5. Written as DNA, the CDR3 is TGTGCCACCAGCACGAGACAGGGGCTGAACACCGGGGAGCTGTTTTTT. Translation: CATSTRQGLNTGELFF.

This clonotype occurred once. The chain links TRBV19 to TRBJ2-7; D remains ambiguous. V was shortened by 5 bases and J by 0 bases, with 5 bases between the two germline ends. The CDR3 covers 12 residues. CDR1 LNHDA and CDR2 SQIVND come from the germline V gene (reference sequence). CDR3 residues: CASSGNSYEQYV. The CDR3 region has the DNA TGTGCCAGTAGTGGGAACTCCTACGAGCAGTACGTC.

The chain carries TRBV24-1 and TRBJ2-1, with 12 bases fitting TRBD2. The V gene end was trimmed by 5 bases and the J gene end by 5 bases; junction bases not matched to a gene: 6. The CDR3 has 16 amino acids. Germline CDR1 and CDR2: KGHDR and SFDVKD. The CDR3, as DNA: TGTGCCACCAGTGTGGCTAGCGGGGGGGCCGACAATGAGCAGTTCTTC. Translated: CATSVASGGADNEQFF.

This clonotype was picked up many times. J is TRBJ2-5 and V is TRBV6-5; TRBD2 might be the D (6 bases). Germline loops: CDR1 MNHEY, CDR2 SVGAGI. The CDR3 is made up of 15 amino acids. V was shortened by 3 bases and J by 4 bases, with 15 bases between the two germline ends. In nucleotides, the CDR3 is TGTGCCAGCAGTTATGGGGGGAATGTACTAGAGACCCAGTACTTC. Its translation is CASSYGGNVLETQYF.

The chain employs TRBV12-3 or TRBV12-4 and TRBJ2-1, with 12 nucleotides matching TRBD2. The V gene end was trimmed by 1 base and the J gene end by 3 bases; junction bases not matched to a gene: 4. There are 17 residues in the CDR3. Here the CDR3 DNA reads TGTGCCAGCAGTTTAGGTACTAGCGGGGGGAACTACAATGAGCAGTTCTTC. Encoded protein: CASSLGTSGGNYNEQFF.

The rearrangement links TRBV29-1 to TRBJ1-2, with 9 positions matching TRBD1. The CDR3 runs to 13 residues. Unmatched junction bases numbered 9, after V lost 5 bases and J lost 8 bases. Per the germline V gene, CDR1 is SQVTM and CDR2 is ANQGSEA. CDR3 in amino acids: CSVRDRGGTGYTF. As DNA, the CDR3 is TGCAGCGTTCGAGACAGGGGGGGCACCGGCTACACCTTC.

The V and J genes are TRBV5-1 and TRBJ2-3; D is possibly TRBD1 (6 bases). The CDR3 sequence is 19 residues long. V was cut by 3 bases and J by 6 bases, with 29 bases left in between. Germline V gene data show CDR1 as SGHRS and CDR2 as YFSETQ. CDR3 protein: CASSWGLGFGGALTDTQYF. As DNA, the CDR3 is TGCGCCAGCAGCTGGGGGCTAGGCTTTGGGGGAGCGCTTACCGATACGCAGTATTTT.

This clonotype was counted only a few times. This chain joins TRBV2 and TRBJ2-1; D unclear. CDR3 length equals 14 residues. Trimming removed 6 bases from V and 6 bases from J, with 15 bases in between. Looked up from germline, CDR1 is SNHLY and CDR2 is FYNNEI. As DNA, the CDR3 is TGTGCCAGCAGCTTACGGGTCAGAAGCAATGAGCAGTTCTTC. It is translated as CASSLRVRSNEQFF.

The table lists this clonotype with many counts. The rearrangement uses TRBV7-9 and TRBJ2-6, with 8 bases aligning to TRBD2. Trimming took 8 bases from V and 0 from J; bases not matched to a gene: 9. The CDR3 is made up of 17 amino acids. Per the germline V gene, CDR1 is SEHNR and CDR2 is FQNEAQ (reference sequence). CDR3 DNA sequence: TGTGCCAGCTCCCGAGCGAGCGGGGGCTCTGGGGCCAACGTCCTGACTTTC. Residues: CASSRASGGSGANVLTF.

CDR3 region: CSVGQTPNQPQQYF. CDR3 nucleotides: TGCAGCGTTGGGCAGACACCCAATCAGCCCCAGCAGTACTTC. The J gene is TRBJ2-7, the V gene TRBV29-1; D call uncertain. The CDR3 is 14 residues long. The V gene lost 4 bases and the J gene lost 8 bases, with 21 bases spanning the gap. Germline CDR1 SQVTM, CDR2 ANQGSEA.

Regarding this clonotype: A much larger clone lies a single base off, so this may be a read error. The chain joins TRBV6-5 to TRBJ1-5; D not certain. CDR3 length equals 15 residues. The germline gives CDR1 MNHEY, CDR2 SVGAGI. Trimming pared 4 bases from V and 2 bases from J, leaving 12 bases between. The CDR3 sequence: CASSSTSGGNQPQHF. The CDR3 DNA follows: TGTGCCAGCAGTTCGACGTCGGGTGGCAATCAGCCCCAGCATTTT.

There are many counts of this clonotype. V and J are TRBV12-3 or TRBV12-4 and TRBJ2-5, with D perhaps matching TRBD2 (5 bases). V dropped 5 bases and J dropped 3 bases, with 13 bases sitting between them. The CDR3 loop spans 14 amino acids. CDR3 residues: CASSTDYPEETQYF. Written as DNA, the CDR3 is TGTGCCAGCAGTACCGACTACCCTGAAGAGACCCAGTACTTC.

This sequence joins TRBV3-1 and TRBJ2-5; 8 nucleotides agree with TRBD2. V shed 2 bases and J 4 bases; nucleotides not matched to a gene: 3. The CDR3 contains 14 residues. Germline V gives CDR1 LGHDT, CDR2 YNNKEL (reference sequence). CDR3 protein: CASSQSGGGETQYF. The CDR3 coding sequence is TGTGCCAGCAGCCAATCGGGGGGGGGAGAGACCCAGTACTTC.

In its sample, this clonotype was seen many times. The chain couples TRBV6-5 to TRBJ2-7; D is uncertain. Germline loops: CDR1 MNHEY, CDR2 SVGAGI. The CDR3 is made up of 8 amino acids. The ends were cut back, 5 bases at V and 13 bases at J, with 6 bases in the middle. As DNA, the CDR3 is TGTGCCAGCAGTCCGGTTTACTTC. Its translation is CASSPVYF.

As to this clonotype: Compared with germline, one end of the junction differs, possibly owing to a read error. V gene TRBV18 combines with J gene TRBJ1-3, with unresolved D. Per germline, CDR1 KGHSH and CDR2 LQKENI. This CDR3 region has 15 residues. The CDR3 sequence: CASSPPLFSGNTICF. The CDR3 nucleotides are TGTGCCAGCTCACCACCCCTCTTCTCTGGAAACACCATATGTTTT.

The genes are TRBV2 and TRBJ2-3; possible D gene TRBD2, 6 bases. The CDR3 totals 11 residues. V was trimmed by 7 bases and J by 4 bases, leaving 6 bases between them. Germline assignment: CDR1 SNHLY and CDR2 FYNNEI. CDR3 DNA sequence: TGTGCCAGCACGGGGGCAGATACGCAGTATTTT. Encoded protein: CASTGADTQYF.

At least ten counts were recorded for this clonotype. V gene TRBV20-1 combines with J gene TRBJ1-2; 7 nucleotides align to TRBD1. Germline CDR1 and CDR2: DFQATT and SNEGSKA (reference sequence). The length of the CDR3 is 12 residues. Unmatched junction bases numbered 8, after V lost 8 bases and J lost 5 bases. CDR3 nucleotide sequence: TGCAGTCCCCCTACAGGGGAGTATGGCTACACCTTC. Encoded protein: CSPPTGEYGYTF.

This clonotype was detected many times. V usage is TRBV12-3 or TRBV12-4 and J usage is TRBJ1-5; the match to TRBD1 covers 7 bases. With V trimmed by 5 bases and J by 4 bases, 5 bases remained unmatched. The CDR3 is made up of 14 amino acids. The CDR3 DNA follows: TGTGCCAGCAGTCCGGGACAGCGTAATCAGCCCCAGCATTTT. Encoded protein: CASSPGQRNQPQHF.

This clonotype was counted ten times or more. The V gene is TRBV20-1, the J gene TRBJ1-3; tentatively, D is TRBD1 (5 bases). The CDR3 loop spans 13 amino acids. From germline, CDR1 is DFQATT and CDR2 SNEGSKA (reference sequence). Trimming removed 6 bases from V and 4 bases from J, with 13 bases in between. DNA for the CDR3: TGCAGTGCCCTGGGGGAAGGAGGAAACACCATATATTTT. Translation gives CSALGEGGNTIYF.

This clonotype was counted at least ten times. The chain recombines TRBV20-1 with TRBJ1-1, with D possibly matching TRBD1 (6 bases). The CDR3 sequence is 12 residues long. The germline V gene has CDR1 DFQATT and CDR2 SNEGSKA (reference sequence). The germline V and J ends were trimmed by 5 bases and 0 bases, with 7 bases remaining between them. The CDR3 here is CSAGGLNTEAFF. The CDR3 DNA sequence: TGCAGTGCTGGGGGCCTGAACACTGAAGCTTTCTTT.

This clonotype was observed at least ten times. The chain uses TRBV19 and TRBJ1-1; a possible D gene is TRBD1 (6 bases). V lost 5 bases and J 7 bases, leaving 17 bases between the germline ends. There are 14 residues in the CDR3. Germline lookup yields CDR1 LNHDA and CDR2 SQIVND (reference sequence). The CDR3 protein is CASSRREGGSEAFF. The CDR3 nucleotides read TGTGCCAGTAGTCGTCGGGAGGGGGGAAGTGAAGCTTTCTTT.

At least ten counts were recorded for this clonotype. The V gene is TRBV30, the J gene TRBJ1-5; no clear D. V lost 3 bases, J lost 0 bases, and 9 bases lay in between. Per germline, CDR1 GTSNPN and CDR2 SVGIG (reference sequence). The CDR3 has 14 amino acids. The CDR3 reads CAWRRPGSNQPQHF. The CDR3 DNA is TGTGCCTGGAGACGACCGGGTAGCAATCAGCCCCAGCATTTT.

In its sample, this clonotype was seen many times. This sequence joins TRBV18 and TRBJ2-5, with 10 bases lining up with TRBD2. V lost 3 bases, J lost 7 bases, and 5 bases stayed unmatched. This CDR3 is built from 14 residues. The germline V gene encodes CDR1 KGHSH and CDR2 LQKENI. The CDR3 loop reads CASSPGLAVGTQYF. As DNA, the CDR3 is TGTGCCAGCTCACCCGGACTAGCGGTGGGGACCCAGTACTTC.

In this sample, this clonotype turned up many times. This rearrangement joins TRBV4-2 to TRBJ1-2, with D possibly being TRBD1 (6 bases). V gave up 4 bases and J gave up 4 bases, with 13 bases separating them. The V gene's germline CDR1 is LGHNA and CDR2 YNFKEQ. CDR3 length equals 14 residues. The CDR3 loop is CASSRRTGSYGYTF. DNA for the CDR3: TGTGCCAGCAGCCGAAGAACAGGGTCCTATGGCTACACCTTC.

In this sample, this clonotype turned up a few times. V and J are TRBV10-2 and TRBJ1-1, with D hard to call. Trimming shortened V by 5 bases and J by 1 base, and 8 bases separated the two germline ends. The CDR3 loop spans 13 amino acids. Per germline, CDR1 WSHSY and CDR2 SAAADI. The CDR3 sequence: CASSPQQNTEAFF. The CDR3 coding sequence is TGCGCCAGCAGTCCACAGCAGAACACTGAAGCTTTCTTT.

The genes are TRBV25-1 and TRBJ1-2; possibly TRBD1 for D (5 bases). Germline V gene lookup returns CDR1 MGHDK and CDR2 SYGVNS. V lost 5 bases and J lost 8, with 12 bases in between. CDR3 length: 12 residues. DNA of the CDR3: TGTGCCAGCAGTTCGCAGGGTTGGGGCTACACCTTC. It yields the protein CASSSQGWGYTF.

The V and J genes are TRBV2 and TRBJ2-7; 11 bases align to TRBD2. This CDR3 has 14 residues. Germline V CDR1 and CDR2: SNHLY, FYNNEI. V shed 5 bases and J 3 bases; nucleotides not matched to a gene: 3. CDR3 protein: CASSRLAGNYEQYF. DNA of the CDR3: TGTGCCAGCAGTCGACTAGCGGGGAACTACGAGCAGTACTTC.

This clonotype was found a few times. A read error may be the cause here, since a much bigger clone is one base away. The chain couples TRBV11-2 to TRBJ2-3, with D possibly TRBD2 on 6 matching bases. This CDR3 region has 16 residues. The V and J ends lost 1 base and 3 bases respectively, with 14 bases between them. The germline CDR1 and CDR2 sequences are SGHAT and FQNNGV. The CDR3 DNA reads TGTGCCAGCAGCTTAGTCGGTGGGGGGACGACAGATACGCAGTATTTT. This sequence encodes CASSLVGGGTTDTQYF.